Presented here are 30 T cell receptor beta chains from one specimen sequenced in a study of cytomegalovirus exposure and HLA in healthy donors. The PCR contained 60 Vbeta and 13 Jbeta primers. Produced via immunoSEQ multiplex PCR; TCRdb's table is partial and in-frame only. The sample holds roughly 78,000 clones, approximately 57% seen once. Sequencing was carried out using PBMCs. The origin of the receptors is a man aged 25 to 40 in good health and CMV-seropositive.

This clone was picked up a small number of times. The chain carries TRBV5-1 and TRBJ1-1; D is uncertain. CDR3 length equals 14 residues. V lost 0 bases to trimming and J lost 5 bases, with 11 bases between them. Germline CDR1 reads SGHRS; CDR2 reads YFSETQ. CDR3 amino acids: CASSLGRGKTEAFF. The DNA of the CDR3 is TGCGCCAGCAGCTTGGGCCGAGGGAAGACTGAAGCTTTCTTT. The full variable domain, completed using reference TRBV5-1 and TRBJ1-1, is KAGVTQTPRYLIKTRGQQVTLSCSPISGHRSVSWYQQTPGQGLQFLFEYFSETQRNKGNFPGRFSGRQFSNSRSEMNVSTLELGDSALYLCASSLGRGKTEAFFGQGTRLTVV.

V is TRBV6-1 and J is TRBJ2-3; D might be TRBD2 (6 bases). CDR1 is MNHNS, CDR2 SASEGT, per germline. Trimming removed 11 bases from V and 6 bases from J, with 24 bases in between. CDR3 length equals 15 residues. The CDR3 sequence: CAAGLETPRADTQYF. The CDR3 nucleotides read TGTGCCGCGGGGTTGGAGACCCCGAGAGCGGATACGCAGTATTTT.

The chain combines TRBV2 with TRBJ1-4; D unresolved. This CDR3 comprises 12 residues. Trimming removed 3 bases from V and 7 bases from J, with 6 bases in between. The germline CDR1 and CDR2 sequences are SNHLY and FYNNEI. The chain's CDR3 is CASSDTGEKLFF. The DNA for the CDR3 is TGTGCCAGCAGTGATACGGGTGAAAAACTGTTTTTT.

The V call is TRBV7-6, the J call TRBJ1-6; D is uncertain. Per germline, CDR1 SGHVS and CDR2 FNYEAQ. This CDR3 has 14 amino acids. V lost 1 base and J 10 bases, leaving 11 bases between the germline ends. The CDR3 DNA is TGTGCCAGCAGCTTAGGAGGGCAAGTCTCACCCCTCCACTTT. Protein product: CASSLGGQVSPLHF.

The rearrangement uses TRBV29-1 and TRBJ1-1; D call uncertain. There are 13 residues in the CDR3. V was trimmed by 7 bases and J by 4 bases, leaving 16 bases between them. Germline values: CDR1 SQVTM, CDR2 ANQGSEA. CDR3 bases: TGCAGCGCCCGGCCCTCAAGGAGCACTGAAGCTTTCTTT. Protein product: CSARPSRSTEAFF.

This rearrangement joins TRBV9 to TRBJ2-3; 7 nucleotides line up with TRBD2. The V gene's germline CDR1 is SGDLS and CDR2 YYNGEE. Trimming cost V 0 bases and J 2 bases; bases outside gene matches: 18. This CDR3 has 20 residues. CDR3 sequence: CASSVGPFSTTSEHTDTQYF. Written as DNA, the CDR3 is TGTGCCAGCAGCGTAGGCCCCTTCTCAACAACTAGCGAACACACAGATACGCAGTATTTT. Drawing the rest from reference TRBV9 and TRBJ2-3, the complete variable domain is DSGVTQTPKHLITATGQRVTLRCSPRSGDLSVYWYQQSLDQGLQFLIQYYNGEERAKGNILERFSAQQFPDLHSELNLSSLELGDSALYFCASSVGPFSTTSEHTDTQYFGPGTRLTVL.

The chain combines TRBV21-1 with TRBJ1-5; TRBD1, the table's D call, lacks a check against the DNA. TRBV21-1 represents a pseudogene. CDR3 length: 15 amino acids. The CDR3 coding sequence is TGTGCCAGCCGTAATGACAGGGAAGAGGAGCAGCCCCAGCATTTT. It specifies CASRNDREEEQPQHF.

The chain uses TRBV28 and TRBJ2-1; 7 bases align to TRBD1. V dropped 2 bases and J dropped 3; count of bases not matched to a gene: 7. The CDR3 runs 16 residues. Germline-derived CDR1 and CDR2 are MDHEN and SYDVKM. The CDR3 here is CASSLLRDSGYNEQFF. In DNA, the CDR3 is TGTGCCAGCAGTTTACTGAGGGACAGTGGCTACAATGAGCAGTTCTTC.

The chain is built from TRBV18 and TRBJ2-7; TRBD1 might be the D (6 bases). V gave up 6 bases and J gave up 6 bases, with 12 bases separating them. Germline V gene lookup returns CDR1 KGHSH and CDR2 LQKENI. This CDR3 has 12 amino acids. The CDR3 DNA reads as TGTGCCAGCTCCAGGGGAGCCCTCGAGCAGTACTTC. Protein: CASSRGALEQYF.

This chain links TRBV30 with TRBJ1-6, with 8 bases identical to TRBD1. Trimming took 3 bases from V and 5 from J; bases not matched to a gene: 3. Germline CDR1 and CDR2: GTSNPN and SVGIG (reference sequence). This CDR3 spans 14 amino acids. The CDR3 region has the DNA TGTGCCTGGAGCCCAGGGGGCAATAATTCACCCCTCCACTTT. Translation gives CAWSPGGNNSPLHF.

The V call is TRBV4-1, the J call TRBJ1-1; 8 nucleotides align to TRBD1. V trimming: 0 bases; J trimming: 6 bases; junction bases outside the gene matches: 6. The CDR3 is 15 amino acids. Germline V gene data show CDR1 as MGHRA and CDR2 as YSYEKL. The CDR3 sequence is CASSQDRQGAPEAFF. DNA for the CDR3: TGCGCCAGCAGCCAAGATCGGCAGGGGGCCCCTGAAGCTTTCTTT.

V is TRBV2 and J is TRBJ2-5; TRBD2 agrees at 14 bases. CDR1 SNHLY and CDR2 FYNNEI come from the germline V gene. This CDR3 spans 15 amino acids. Trimming at V came to 6 bases and at J to 5 bases, leaving 5 bases not matched to a gene. The CDR3 DNA reads as TGTGCCAGCAGCGGGGGACTAGCGGGAGACGAGACCCAGTACTTC. Its translation is CASSGGLAGDETQYF.

The CDR3 nucleotides are TGTGCCAGCAGTGCCGCCGGTTTCGGGACAGGGAGAGCCGCGGTGCTCGAGCAGTACTTC. Its translation is CASSAAGFGTGRAAVLEQYF. V usage is TRBV28 and J usage is TRBJ2-7, with 9 nucleotides matching TRBD1. Per the germline V gene, CDR1 is MDHEN and CDR2 is SYDVKM. The junction had 26 bases not matched to a gene; V was cut back by 5 bases and J by 6 bases. This CDR3 spans 20 amino acids.

This chain joins TRBV4-1 and TRBJ2-7; 8 positions agree with TRBD1. The CDR3 spans 15 residues. Trimming took 1 base from V and 4 from J; bases not matched to a gene: 6. Germline V CDR1 and CDR2: MGHRA, YSYEKL. Here the CDR3 reads CASSQGRDRTYEQYF. As DNA, the CDR3 is TGCGCCAGCAGCCAAGGTCGGGACAGGACTTACGAGCAGTACTTC.

This CDR3 reads CASSRRTEQDYGYTF. DNA for the CDR3: TGTGCCAGCAGCCGGAGGACAGAACAAGACTATGGCTACACCTTC. The rearrangement links TRBV6-5 to TRBJ1-2; tentatively, D is TRBD1 (6 bases). The germline V and J ends were trimmed by 6 bases and 3 bases, with 17 bases remaining between them. Germline CDR1 MNHEY, CDR2 SVGAGI. The CDR3 length is 15 residues.

The chain uses TRBV7-2 and TRBJ2-5; TRBD1 matches 7 bases. The DNA matches TRBJ2-7 better at its end, which makes the J call doubtful. This CDR3 is 15 amino acids long. The V gene's germline CDR1 is SGHTA and CDR2 FQGNSA. CDR3 DNA sequence: TGTGCCAGCAGCAGCCGACAGGGCGGGTCCTACGAGCAGTACTTC. As protein: CASSSRQGGSYEQYF.

The chain joins TRBV2 to TRBJ2-1, with TRBD2 matching 15 bases. CDR3 length: 16 residues. V shed 3 bases, J shed 9 bases, and the junction held 6 bases outside the gene matches. Germline V gene data show CDR1 as SNHLY and CDR2 as FYNNEI. In DNA form, the CDR3 reads TGTGCCAGCAGTGAGAGGACTAGCGGGGGGGCTATTGAGCAGTTCTTC. Protein product: CASSERTSGGAIEQFF.

V gene TRBV10-3 combines with J gene TRBJ2-2, with a tentative D call TRBD2 (6 bases). The CDR3 extends over 15 amino acids. Germline assignment: CDR1 ENHRY and CDR2 SYGVKD. V was pared by 3 bases and J by 0 bases, with 8 bases between. As DNA, the CDR3 is TGTGCCATCAGTGACCTAGCGCCGAACACCGGGGAGCTGTTTTTT. Translated, it gives CAISDLAPNTGELFF.

The genes are TRBV4-2 and TRBJ2-1; 7 bases fit TRBD2. CDR1 LGHNA and CDR2 YNFKEQ come from the germline V gene. With V trimmed by 1 base and J by 6 bases, 6 bases remained unmatched. This CDR3 spans 15 amino acids. CDR3 coding DNA: TGTGCCAGCAGCCAAGTCGGAGCGGGGCCCAATGAGCAGTTCTTC. Translated: CASSQVGAGPNEQFF.

The chain joins TRBV5-1 to TRBJ1-2; 9 nucleotides agree with TRBD1. The CDR3 runs 16 residues. Unmatched junction bases numbered 10, after V lost 4 bases and J lost 3 bases. Germline loops: CDR1 SGHRS, CDR2 YFSETQ. For the CDR3, the DNA is TGCGCCAGCAGCACCCGGACAGGGGAGGACTACTATGGCTACACCTTC. Protein: CASSTRTGEDYYGYTF.

The chain has TRBV6-6 and TRBJ2-7; D unresolved. Trimming left V 2 bases short and J 7 bases short, with 15 bases between. In germline, CDR1 is MNHNY, CDR2 SVGAGI (reference sequence). The CDR3 extends over 14 amino acids. The CDR3 is CASSYETDLEEQYF. The CDR3 region has the DNA TGTGCCAGCAGTTACGAAACAGATTTAGAGGAGCAGTACTTC.

The chain joins TRBV13 to TRBJ1-1; TRBD1 matches 9 bases. The J segment lost 6 bases and the V segment lost 1 base, leaving 6 bases of the junction unmatched. Looked up from germline, CDR1 is PRHDT and CDR2 is FYEKMQ (reference sequence). The CDR3 is 15 residues long. For the CDR3, the DNA is TGTGCCAGCAGCTTAGCCGGACAGGGGAAGCCTGAAGCTTTCTTT. Protein product: CASSLAGQGKPEAFF.

The gene calls are TRBV5-6 and TRBJ2-4; the D is unclear. CDR3 size: 13 residues. Per the germline V gene, CDR1 is SGHDT and CDR2 is YYEEEE. Trimming left V 4 bases short and J 4 bases short, with 9 bases between. The CDR3 DNA reads TGTGCCAGCAGCAAGGAGATGAAAAACATTCAGTACTTC. It translates to CASSKEMKNIQYF.

This chain joins TRBV9 and TRBJ2-2; TRBD1 matches at 7 bases. In germline, CDR1 is SGDLS, CDR2 YYNGEE. The CDR3 is made up of 16 amino acids. Germline trimming cut 4 bases from V and 1 base from J; bases unmatched to any gene: 7. The CDR3 loop is CASSSKTGQNTGELFF. The DNA for the CDR3 is TGTGCCAGCAGCTCCAAGACAGGGCAGAACACCGGGGAGCTGTTTTTT.

This sequence joins TRBV5-5 and TRBJ2-5; 10 bases align to TRBD2. In germline, CDR1 is SGHKS, CDR2 YYEKEE (reference sequence). CDR3 length: 15 amino acids. V was clipped by 2 bases and J by 4 bases; unmatched bases: 5. The CDR3 protein is CASSLASGGAETQYF. The DNA of the CDR3 is TGTGCCAGCAGCTTAGCCAGCGGGGGGGCAGAGACCCAGTACTTC.

The chain carries TRBV29-1 and TRBJ2-1; possible D gene TRBD1, 6 bases. The CDR3 spans 11 residues. CDR1 and CDR2 from the germline V gene are SQVTM and ANQGSEA. The ends were cut back, 7 bases at V and 6 bases at J, with 10 bases in the middle. CDR3 coding DNA: TGCAGCGCATGGGACATCAATGAGCAGTTCTTC. It encodes CSAWDINEQFF.

V usage is TRBV5-6 and J usage is TRBJ1-1, with 8 bases lining up with TRBD1. CDR1 is SGHDT, CDR2 YYEEEE, per germline. Trimming removed 0 bases from V and 8 bases from J; junction bases left unmatched: 9. The CDR3 contains 15 residues. The CDR3 here is CASSLVLTGVSEAFF. In DNA form, the CDR3 reads TGTGCCAGCAGCTTGGTCCTGACAGGGGTATCAGAAGCTTTCTTT.

The rearrangement links TRBV28 to TRBJ1-4; the D is unclear. The germline CDR1 and CDR2 sequences are MDHEN and SYDVKM. V was shortened by 6 bases and J by 0 bases, with 11 bases between the two germline ends. This CDR3 is built from 15 residues. CDR3 DNA: TGTGCCAGCAGGGCAGGCTTAGCAACTAATGAAAAACTGTTTTTT. As protein: CASRAGLATNEKLFF.

The chain uses TRBV6-1 and TRBJ1-3; weak D call: TRBD1 (6 bases). The CDR3 extends over 13 amino acids. Germline loops: CDR1 MNHNS, CDR2 SASEGT. The V and J ends lost 3 bases and 4 bases respectively, with 7 bases between them. The CDR3 DNA sequence: TGTGCCAGCAGTGACGGGACAGGAAACACCATATATTTT. Translation: CASSDGTGNTIYF.

This chain connects TRBV2 to TRBJ2-3; D ambiguous. This CDR3 spans 10 amino acids. Germline lookup yields CDR1 SNHLY and CDR2 FYNNEI. Trimming removed 11 bases from V and 3 bases from J, with 6 bases in between. CDR3 loop: CASLTDTQYF. In nucleotides, the CDR3 is TGTGCCTCTTTGACAGATACGCAGTATTTT.